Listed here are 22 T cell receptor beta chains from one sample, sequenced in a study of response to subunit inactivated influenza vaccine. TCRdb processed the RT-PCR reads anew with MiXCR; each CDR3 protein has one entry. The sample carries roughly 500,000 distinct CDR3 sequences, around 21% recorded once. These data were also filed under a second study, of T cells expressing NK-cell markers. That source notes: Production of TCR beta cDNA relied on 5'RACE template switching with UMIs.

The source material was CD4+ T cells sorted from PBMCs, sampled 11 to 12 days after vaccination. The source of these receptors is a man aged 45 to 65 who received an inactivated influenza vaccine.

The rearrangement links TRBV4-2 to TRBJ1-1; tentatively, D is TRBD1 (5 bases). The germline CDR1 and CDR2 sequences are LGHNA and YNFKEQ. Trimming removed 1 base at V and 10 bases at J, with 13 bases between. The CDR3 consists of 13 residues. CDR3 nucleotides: TGTGCCAGCAGCCAAGGGGTGGGCAGGGTAGCTTTCTTT. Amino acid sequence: CASSQGVGRVAFF.

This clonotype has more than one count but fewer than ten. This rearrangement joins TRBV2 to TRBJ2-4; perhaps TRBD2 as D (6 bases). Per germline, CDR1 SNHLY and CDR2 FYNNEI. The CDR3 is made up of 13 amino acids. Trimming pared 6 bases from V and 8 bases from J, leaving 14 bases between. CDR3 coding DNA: TGTGCCAGCAGGGCGGACTACCATGACATTCAGTACTTC. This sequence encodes CASRADYHDIQYF.

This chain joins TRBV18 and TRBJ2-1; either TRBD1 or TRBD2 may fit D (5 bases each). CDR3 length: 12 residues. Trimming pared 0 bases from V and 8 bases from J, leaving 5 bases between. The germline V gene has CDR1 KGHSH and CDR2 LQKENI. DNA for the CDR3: TGTGCCAGCTCACCACCGGGGGATGAGCAGTTCTTC. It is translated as CASSPPGDEQFF.

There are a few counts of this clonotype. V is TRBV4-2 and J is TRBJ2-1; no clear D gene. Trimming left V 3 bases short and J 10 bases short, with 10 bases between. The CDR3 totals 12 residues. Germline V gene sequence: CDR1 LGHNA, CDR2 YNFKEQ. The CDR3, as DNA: TGTGCCAGCAGCCAGGTTGAGGCGGAGCAGTTCTTC. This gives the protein CASSQVEAEQFF.

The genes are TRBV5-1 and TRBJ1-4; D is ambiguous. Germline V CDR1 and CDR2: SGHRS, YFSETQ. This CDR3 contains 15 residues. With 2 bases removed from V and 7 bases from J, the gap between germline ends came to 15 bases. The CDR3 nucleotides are TGCGCCAGCAGCTTTGAGGACGGTTCTTCTGAAAAACTGTTTTTT. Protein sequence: CASSFEDGSSEKLFF. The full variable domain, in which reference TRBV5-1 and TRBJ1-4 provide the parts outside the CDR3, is KAGVTQTPRYLIKTRGQQVTLSCSPISGHRSVSWYQQTPGQGLQFLFEYFSETQRNKGNFPGRFSGRQFSNSRSEMNVSTLELGDSALYLCASSFEDGSSEKLFFGSGTQLSVL.

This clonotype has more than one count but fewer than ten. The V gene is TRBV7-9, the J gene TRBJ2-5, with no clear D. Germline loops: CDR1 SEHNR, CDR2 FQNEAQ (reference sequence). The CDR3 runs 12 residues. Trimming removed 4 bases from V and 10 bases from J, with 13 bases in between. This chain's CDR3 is CASSSVSEVQYF. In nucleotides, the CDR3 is TGTGCCAGCAGCTCCGTCTCCGAGGTCCAGTACTTC.

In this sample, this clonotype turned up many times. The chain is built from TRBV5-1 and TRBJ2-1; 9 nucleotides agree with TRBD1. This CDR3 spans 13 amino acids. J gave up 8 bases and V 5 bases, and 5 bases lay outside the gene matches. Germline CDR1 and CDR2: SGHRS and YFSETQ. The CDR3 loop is CASRGTGYHEQFF. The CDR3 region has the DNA TGCGCCAGCAGAGGGACAGGGTACCATGAGCAGTTCTTC.

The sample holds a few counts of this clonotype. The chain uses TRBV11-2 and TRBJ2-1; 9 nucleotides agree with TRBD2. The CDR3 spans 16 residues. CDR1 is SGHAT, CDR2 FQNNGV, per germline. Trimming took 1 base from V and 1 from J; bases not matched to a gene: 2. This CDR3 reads CASSLGLAASYNEQFF. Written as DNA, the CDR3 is TGTGCCAGCAGCTTAGGACTAGCGGCATCCTACAATGAGCAGTTCTTC.

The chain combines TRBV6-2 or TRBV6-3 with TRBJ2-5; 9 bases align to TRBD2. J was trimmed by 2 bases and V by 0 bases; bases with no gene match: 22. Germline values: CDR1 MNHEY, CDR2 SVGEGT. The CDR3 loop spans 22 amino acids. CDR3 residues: CASSYSRRRTSVGTGWQETQYF. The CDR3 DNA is TGTGCCAGCAGTTACTCGAGAAGGCGGACTAGCGTCGGGACCGGGTGGCAAGAGACCCAGTACTTC.

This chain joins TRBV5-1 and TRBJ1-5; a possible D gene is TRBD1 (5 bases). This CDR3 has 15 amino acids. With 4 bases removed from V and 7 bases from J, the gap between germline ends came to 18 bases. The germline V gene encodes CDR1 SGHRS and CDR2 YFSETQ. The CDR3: CASSPDGGSGQPQHF. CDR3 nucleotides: TGCGCCAGCAGCCCCGACGGGGGGTCAGGACAGCCCCAGCATTTT.

This CDR3 reads CASSQIGGGTEAFF. The CDR3 DNA sequence: TGCGCCAGCAGCCAAATAGGGGGCGGCACTGAAGCTTTCTTT. The chain combines TRBV4-3 with TRBJ1-1, with TRBD1 identical over 7 bases. Germline-derived CDR1 and CDR2 are LGHNA and YSLEER. The CDR3 extends over 14 amino acids. V lost 2 bases, J lost 4 bases, and 4 bases stayed unmatched.

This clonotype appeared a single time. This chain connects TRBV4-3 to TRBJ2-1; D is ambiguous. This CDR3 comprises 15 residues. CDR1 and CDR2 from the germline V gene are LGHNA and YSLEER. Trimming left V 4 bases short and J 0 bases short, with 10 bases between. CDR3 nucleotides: TGCGCCAGCAGCCTAGATGGAAACTCCTACAATGAGCAGTTCTTC. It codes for CASSLDGNSYNEQFF.

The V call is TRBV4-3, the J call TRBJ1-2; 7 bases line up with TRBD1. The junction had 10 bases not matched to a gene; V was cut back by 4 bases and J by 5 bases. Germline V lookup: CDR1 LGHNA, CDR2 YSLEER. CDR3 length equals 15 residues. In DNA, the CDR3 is TGCGCCAGCAGCCCCCAGGGGACAGCGCTTTATGGCTACACCTTC. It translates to CASSPQGTALYGYTF.

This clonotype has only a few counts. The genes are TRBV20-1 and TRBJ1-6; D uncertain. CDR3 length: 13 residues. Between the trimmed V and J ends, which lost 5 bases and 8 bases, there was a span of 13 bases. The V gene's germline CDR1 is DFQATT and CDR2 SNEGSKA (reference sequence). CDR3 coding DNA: TGCAGTGCTCGCTTGGCCCAGGATTCACCCCTCCACTTT. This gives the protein CSARLAQDSPLHF.

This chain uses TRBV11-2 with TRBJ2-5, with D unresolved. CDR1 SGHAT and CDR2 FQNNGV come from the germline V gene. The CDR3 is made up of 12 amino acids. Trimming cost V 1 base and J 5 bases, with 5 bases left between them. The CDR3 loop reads CASSLVYETQYF. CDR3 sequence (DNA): TGTGCCAGCAGCTTAGTCTATGAGACCCAGTACTTC.

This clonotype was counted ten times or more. The CDR3 nucleotides are TGTGCCAGCAGTTTATACCTAGATGACAATGAGCAGTTCTTC. Protein sequence: CASSLYLDDNEQFF. The J gene is TRBJ2-1, the V gene TRBV12-3 or TRBV12-4; no firm D call. The CDR3 length is 14 residues. Trimming pared 2 bases from V and 5 bases from J, leaving 10 bases between.

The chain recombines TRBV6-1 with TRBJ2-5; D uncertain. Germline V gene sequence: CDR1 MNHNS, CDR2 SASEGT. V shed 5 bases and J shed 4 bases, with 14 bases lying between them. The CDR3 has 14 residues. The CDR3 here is CASSPLALGETQYF. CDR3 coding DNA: TGTGCCAGCAGTCCCTTGGCCTTAGGAGAGACCCAGTACTTC.

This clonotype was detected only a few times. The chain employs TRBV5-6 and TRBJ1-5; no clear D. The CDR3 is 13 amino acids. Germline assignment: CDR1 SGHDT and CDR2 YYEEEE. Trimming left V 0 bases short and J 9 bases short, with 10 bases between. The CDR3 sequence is CASSLDRRGPQHF. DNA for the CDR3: TGTGCCAGCAGCTTGGACCGTCGGGGGCCCCAGCATTTT.

CDR3 residues: CASSVGLAVGFGTDTQYF. CDR3 nucleotides: TGTGCCAGCAGCGTAGGACTAGCGGTTGGATTTGGCACAGATACGCAGTATTTT. V gene TRBV9 combines with J gene TRBJ2-3, with 9 positions matching TRBD2. CDR1 is SGDLS, CDR2 YYNGEE, per germline. The V and J ends lost 0 bases and 1 base, in that order; junction bases with no gene match: 9. The CDR3 loop spans 18 amino acids.

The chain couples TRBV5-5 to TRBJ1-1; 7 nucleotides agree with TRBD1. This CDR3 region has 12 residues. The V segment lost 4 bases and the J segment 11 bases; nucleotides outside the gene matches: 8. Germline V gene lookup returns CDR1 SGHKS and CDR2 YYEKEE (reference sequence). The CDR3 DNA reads TGTGCCAGCAGCATCGACAGGGTTGGTGCTTTCTTT. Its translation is CASSIDRVGAFF.

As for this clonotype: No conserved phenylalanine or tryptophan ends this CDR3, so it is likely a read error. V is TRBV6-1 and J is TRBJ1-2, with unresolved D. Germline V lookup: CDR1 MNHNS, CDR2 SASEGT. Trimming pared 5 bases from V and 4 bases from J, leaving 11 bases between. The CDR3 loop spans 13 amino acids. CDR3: CASSRNVGYGYTV. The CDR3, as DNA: TGTGCCAGCAGTAGGAACGTAGGCTATGGCTACACCGTC.

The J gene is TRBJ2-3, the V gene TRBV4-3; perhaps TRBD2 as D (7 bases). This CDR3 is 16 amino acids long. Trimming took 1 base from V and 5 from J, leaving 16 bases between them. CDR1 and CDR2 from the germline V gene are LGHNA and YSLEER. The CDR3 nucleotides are TGCGCCAGCAGCCAAGTTTGGGGGGGGGGCGGAGATACGCAGTATTTT. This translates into CASSQVWGGGGDTQYF.